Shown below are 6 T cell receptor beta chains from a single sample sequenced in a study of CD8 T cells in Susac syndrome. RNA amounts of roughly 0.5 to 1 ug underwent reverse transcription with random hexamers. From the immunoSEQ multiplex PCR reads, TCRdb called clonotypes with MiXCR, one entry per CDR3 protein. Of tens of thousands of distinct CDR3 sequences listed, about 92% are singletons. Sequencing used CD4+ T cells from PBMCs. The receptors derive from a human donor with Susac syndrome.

CDR3 sequence reads: CAASRGGYGYTF. CDR3 DNA sequence: TGTGCCGCGTCGAGGGGGGGATACGGCTACACCTTC. This sequence joins TRBV24-1 and TRBJ1-2; a possible D gene is TRBD1 (6 bases). Germline lookup yields CDR1 KGHDR and CDR2 SFDVKD. The CDR3 runs 12 residues. The ends were cut back, 12 bases at V and 8 bases at J, with 18 bases in the middle.

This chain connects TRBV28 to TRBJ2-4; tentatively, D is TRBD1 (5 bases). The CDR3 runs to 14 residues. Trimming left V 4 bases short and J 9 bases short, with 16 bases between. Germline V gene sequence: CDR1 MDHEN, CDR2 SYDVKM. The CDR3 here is CASSSEGALPIQYF. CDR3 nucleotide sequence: TGTGCCAGCAGTTCTGAAGGGGCCTTGCCCATTCAGTACTTC.

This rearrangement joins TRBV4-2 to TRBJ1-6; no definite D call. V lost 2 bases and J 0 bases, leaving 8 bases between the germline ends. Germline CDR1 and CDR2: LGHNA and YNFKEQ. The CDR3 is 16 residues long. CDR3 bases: TGTGCCAGCAGCCAACAACAACGCTCCTATAATTCACCCCTCCACTTT. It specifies CASSQQQRSYNSPLHF.

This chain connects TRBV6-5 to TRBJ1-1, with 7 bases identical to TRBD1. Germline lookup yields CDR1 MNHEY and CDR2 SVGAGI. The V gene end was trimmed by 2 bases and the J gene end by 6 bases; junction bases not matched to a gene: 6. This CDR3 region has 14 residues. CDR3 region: CASSYEGAKAEAFF. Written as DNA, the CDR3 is TGTGCCAGCAGTTACGAGGGGGCGAAGGCTGAAGCTTTCTTT.

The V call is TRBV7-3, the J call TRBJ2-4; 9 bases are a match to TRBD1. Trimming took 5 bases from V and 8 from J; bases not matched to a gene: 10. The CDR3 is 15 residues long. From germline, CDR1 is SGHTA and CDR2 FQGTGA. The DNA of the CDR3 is TGTGCCAGCAGCCCGGGGCCGGGACAGGGTGACATTCAGTACTTC. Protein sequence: CASSPGPGQGDIQYF.

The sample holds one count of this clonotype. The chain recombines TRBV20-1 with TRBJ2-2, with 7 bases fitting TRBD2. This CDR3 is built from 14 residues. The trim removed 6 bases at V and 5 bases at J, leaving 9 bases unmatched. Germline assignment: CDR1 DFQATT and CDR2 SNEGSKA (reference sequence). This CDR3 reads CSATAGEGTGELFF. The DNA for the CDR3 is TGCAGTGCCACGGCGGGGGAAGGGACCGGGGAGCTGTTTTTT.